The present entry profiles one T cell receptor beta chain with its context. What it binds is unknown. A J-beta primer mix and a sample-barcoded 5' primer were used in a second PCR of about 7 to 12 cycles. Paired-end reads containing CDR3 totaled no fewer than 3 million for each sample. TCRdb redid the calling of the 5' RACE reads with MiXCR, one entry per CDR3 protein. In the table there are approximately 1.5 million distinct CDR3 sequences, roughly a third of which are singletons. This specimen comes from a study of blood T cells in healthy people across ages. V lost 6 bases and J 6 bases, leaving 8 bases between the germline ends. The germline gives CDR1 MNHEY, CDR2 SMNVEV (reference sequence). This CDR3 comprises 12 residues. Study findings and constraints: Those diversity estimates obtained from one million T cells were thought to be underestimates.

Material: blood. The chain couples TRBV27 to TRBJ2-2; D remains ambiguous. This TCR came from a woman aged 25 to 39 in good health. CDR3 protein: CASRRESGELFF. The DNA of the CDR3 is TGTGCCAGCAGAAGAGAGTCCGGGGAGCTGTTTTTT.